This T cell receptor beta chain originates from a study of T cell repertoires in cytomegalovirus infection. In the study overall: Signatures in public TCR beta sequences pointed to both CMV infection and matching HLA type. Findings of the study overall: Clonotypes of TCR beta that were HLA-C-restricted and CMV-specific dominated the ex vivo response. The cumulative frequency of public TCR beta families identified carriers of CMV plus the relevant HLA.

With 3 bases clipped from V and 5 bases from J, the junction kept 1 base outside the gene matches. This CDR3 is 12 amino acids long. The V gene's germline CDR1 is LNHDA and CDR2 SQIVND (reference sequence). This clonotype was recorded a few times. The target antigen is unknown. In TCRdb, the reads were re-called with MiXCR into one record per CDR3 protein. The sample lists hundreds of thousands of distinct CDR3 sequences, roughly 36% occurring once. This clonotype was obtained from a human donor in good health (CMV status not recorded). Some clones in this sample may be carry-over from other donors' samples. The sequenced sample consisted of PBMCs. The chain carries TRBV19 and TRBJ2-7, with TRBD2 matching over 7 bases. For the CDR3, the DNA is TGTGCCAGTAGTATCAGCGGGGACGAGCAGTACTTC. It yields the protein CASSISGDEQYF.